What follows are 18 T cell receptor beta chains derived from one specimen sequenced in a study of T cells after yellow fever vaccination. Each CDR3 protein is one row after TCRdb ran MiXCR on the 5' RACE reads. The sample shows 620,000 or so distinct CDR3 sequences, about 12% of them seen only once. Sequencing used PBMCs, obtained on the day of the yellow fever booster vaccination. These TCRs come from a man aged 30 to 39 who received the YFV17D yellow fever vaccine.

This clonotype was counted a few times. CDR3 in amino acids: CASRPTGGDRETDTQYF. As DNA, the CDR3 is TGTGCCAGCAGACCTACTGGTGGGGACAGGGAAACAGATACGCAGTATTTT. This sequence joins TRBV11-2 and TRBJ2-3, with TRBD1 identical over 9 bases. The germline V gene encodes CDR1 SGHAT and CDR2 FQNNGV. The CDR3 loop spans 17 amino acids. V was clipped by 6 bases and J by 3 bases; unmatched bases: 13.

The table lists this clonotype with a few counts. The chain links TRBV5-1 to TRBJ2-1, with D perhaps matching TRBD1 (6 bases). The V gene's germline CDR1 is SGHRS and CDR2 YFSETQ. The CDR3 length is 14 residues. The germline V and J ends were trimmed by 0 bases and 8 bases, with 12 bases remaining between them. The CDR3 DNA is TGCGCCAGCAGCTTGGGTGGTGGGGGCTATGAGCAGTTCTTC. Its translation is CASSLGGGGYEQFF.

This clonotype was seen a few times. The chain combines TRBV5-1 with TRBJ2-7, with 9 bases matching TRBD2. Germline-derived CDR1 and CDR2 are SGHRS and YFSETQ. CDR3 length: 17 residues. V was pared by 1 base and J by 4 bases, with 12 bases of the junction left unmatched. This CDR3 is CASSLFPASGKTYEQYF. The CDR3 DNA is TGCGCCAGCAGCTTGTTCCCCGCTAGCGGGAAAACGTACGAGCAGTACTTC. The full variable domain, its missing parts supplied by reference TRBV5-1 and TRBJ2-7, is KAGVTQTPRYLIKTRGQQVTLSCSPISGHRSVSWYQQTPGQGLQFLFEYFSETQRNKGNFPGRFSGRQFSNSRSEMNVSTLELGDSALYLCASSLFPASGKTYEQYFGPGTRLTVT.

Many counts were recorded for this clonotype. This rearrangement joins TRBV29-1 to TRBJ2-7, with 14 bases that match TRBD2. Germline assignment: CDR1 SQVTM and CDR2 ANQGSEA. Unmatched junction bases numbered 8, after V lost 5 bases and J lost 5 bases. The CDR3 length is 15 residues. For the CDR3, the DNA is TGCAGCGTTTCCGGACTAGCGGGAGGAACGGACGAGCAGTACTTC. Protein: CSVSGLAGGTDEQYF.

This sequence joins TRBV20-1 and TRBJ2-4; D ambiguous. The V and J ends lost 6 bases and 0 bases respectively, with 15 bases between them. Germline assignment: CDR1 DFQATT and CDR2 SNEGSKA (reference sequence). The CDR3 runs 15 residues. The CDR3 here is CSALSGSLAKNIQYF. The CDR3 DNA follows: TGCAGTGCCCTCTCCGGAAGTCTAGCCAAAAACATTCAGTACTTC.

The chain combines TRBV7-9 with TRBJ2-1, with D perhaps TRBD1 (8 bases). V was cut by 4 bases and J by 8 bases, with 24 bases left in between. The CDR3 length is 17 residues. The germline V gene has CDR1 SEHNR and CDR2 FQNEAQ (reference sequence). The CDR3 sequence is CASSSAGDRGHNYEQFF. CDR3 bases: TGTGCCAGCAGCTCCGCGGGAGACAGGGGTCACAACTATGAGCAGTTCTTC.

This clonotype appeared many times. The CDR3 coding sequence is TGTGCCAGCAGTTTCGCTAGCGGGAACACCGGGGAGCTGTTTTTT. Residues: CASSFASGNTGELFF. This sequence joins TRBV12-3 or TRBV12-4 and TRBJ2-2, with 7 positions matching TRBD2. The CDR3 has 15 amino acids. Unmatched junction bases numbered 2, after V lost 3 bases and J lost 1 base.

The rearrangement joins TRBV9 to TRBJ2-2; 10 positions agree with TRBD2. The junction had 4 bases not matched to a gene; V was cut back by 0 bases and J by 5 bases. Germline CDR1 is SGDLS and CDR2 is YYNGEE. This CDR3 is built from 16 residues. Here the CDR3 reads CASSVEASGSTGELFF. The CDR3, as DNA: TGTGCCAGCAGCGTAGAGGCTAGCGGGAGTACCGGGGAGCTGTTTTTT.

The chain employs TRBV20-1 and TRBJ2-3, with D maybe TRBD2 (6 bases). Germline V lookup: CDR1 DFQATT, CDR2 SNEGSKA (reference sequence). The V end was cut by 3 bases, the J end by 2 bases, with 15 bases between. The CDR3 runs to 15 residues. Here the CDR3 reads CSARSWRASTDTQYF. The DNA for the CDR3 is TGCAGTGCTAGGTCGTGGAGGGCCTCCACAGATACGCAGTATTTT.

This clonotype was seen a few times. V gene TRBV9 combines with J gene TRBJ2-3; 14 bases align to TRBD2. In germline, CDR1 is SGDLS, CDR2 YYNGEE. Trimming cost V 1 base and J 5 bases; bases outside gene matches: 6. The CDR3 has 17 residues. The CDR3 loop reads CASSVHPGLAGEDTQYF. For the CDR3, the DNA is TGTGCCAGCAGCGTACATCCGGGACTAGCGGGAGAAGATACGCAGTATTTT.

The chain is built from TRBV5-1 and TRBJ2-4; D gene unclear. The length of the CDR3 is 13 residues. Trimming removed 2 bases from V and 6 bases from J, with 9 bases in between. The germline CDR1 and CDR2 sequences are SGHRS and YFSETQ. This CDR3 is CASSFGQPNIQYF. CDR3 DNA: TGCGCCAGCAGCTTTGGGCAACCAAACATTCAGTACTTC.

The chain employs TRBV6-2 or TRBV6-3 and TRBJ2-5, with D hard to call. The CDR3 length is 15 residues. The V gene lost 0 bases and the J gene lost 5 bases, with 13 bases spanning the gap. Germline CDR1 is MNHEY and CDR2 is SVGEGT. In DNA form, the CDR3 reads TGTGCCAGCAGTTACTCCGGCCCCCCACGGGAGACCCAGTACTTC. Translated: CASSYSGPPRETQYF.

The chain recombines TRBV9 with TRBJ2-7; maybe TRBD2 (6 bases). The V end was cut by 0 bases, the J end by 7 bases, with 11 bases between. Germline CDR1 SGDLS, CDR2 YYNGEE. This CDR3 region has 13 residues. CDR3 region: CASSVGRGGEQYF. DNA of the CDR3: TGTGCCAGCAGCGTAGGAAGGGGAGGAGAGCAGTACTTC.

This clonotype came up many times. The V gene is TRBV4-3, the J gene TRBJ2-7; D is unclear. V gave up 0 bases and J gave up 6 bases, with 12 bases separating them. This CDR3 comprises 14 residues. The germline gives CDR1 LGHNA, CDR2 YSLEER. The CDR3, as DNA: TGCGCCAGCAGCCAAGAGGCGCTCCCAGGCGAGCAGTACTTC. Its translation: CASSQEALPGEQYF.

This clonotype was seen ten or more times. The chain uses TRBV7-9 and TRBJ2-7, with D tentatively TRBD2 (6 bases). Deletions cut 5 bases from V and 2 bases from J, with 13 bases between. This CDR3 spans 14 amino acids. Per the germline V gene, CDR1 is SEHNR and CDR2 is FQNEAQ (reference sequence). The CDR3 sequence: CASSGIADPYEQYF. The DNA of the CDR3 is TGTGCCAGCAGCGGTATAGCGGATCCCTACGAGCAGTACTTC.

Written as DNA, the CDR3 is TGTGCCATCGGGGGGGGAGGCCGAGAGACCCAGTACTTC. Translation: CAIGGGGRETQYF. The gene calls are TRBV10-3 and TRBJ2-5, with 7 bases lining up with TRBD2. The germline gives CDR1 ENHRY, CDR2 SYGVKD. The ends lost 8 bases at V and 4 bases at J; junction bases unmatched: 7. The CDR3 is made up of 13 amino acids.

Many counts were recorded for this clonotype. V gene TRBV6-2 or TRBV6-3 combines with J gene TRBJ2-3, with TRBD2 identical over 11 bases. Germline V gene lookup returns CDR1 MNHEY and CDR2 SVGEGT. The CDR3 loop spans 16 amino acids. The V segment lost 6 bases and the J segment 5 bases; nucleotides outside the gene matches: 10. CDR3 DNA: TGTGCCAGCAGCCTACTAGCGGGAGACGGTAAAGATACGCAGTATTTT. Translating gives CASSLLAGDGKDTQYF.

This clonotype was counted only a few times. The J gene is TRBJ1-1, the V gene TRBV20-1; D is possibly TRBD1 (5 bases). Germline assignment: CDR1 DFQATT and CDR2 SNEGSKA (reference sequence). Trimming left V 6 bases short and J 5 bases short, with 13 bases between. The CDR3 is made up of 12 amino acids. CDR3 DNA sequence: TGCAGTGCCGGCAGGGAGGGGACTGAAGCTTTCTTT. Translated, it gives CSAGREGTEAFF.